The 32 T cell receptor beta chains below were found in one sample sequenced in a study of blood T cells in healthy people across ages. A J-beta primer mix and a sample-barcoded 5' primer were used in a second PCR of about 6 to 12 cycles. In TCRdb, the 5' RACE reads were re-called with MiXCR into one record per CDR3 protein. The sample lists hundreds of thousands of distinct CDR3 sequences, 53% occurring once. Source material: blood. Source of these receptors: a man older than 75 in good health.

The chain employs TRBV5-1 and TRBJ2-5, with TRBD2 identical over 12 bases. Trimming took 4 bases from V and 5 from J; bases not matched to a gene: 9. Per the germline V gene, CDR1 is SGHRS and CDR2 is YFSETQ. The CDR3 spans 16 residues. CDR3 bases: TGCGCCAGCAGCAGAATACTAGCGGGAGGAGGCGAGACCCAGTACTTC. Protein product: CASSRILAGGGETQYF.

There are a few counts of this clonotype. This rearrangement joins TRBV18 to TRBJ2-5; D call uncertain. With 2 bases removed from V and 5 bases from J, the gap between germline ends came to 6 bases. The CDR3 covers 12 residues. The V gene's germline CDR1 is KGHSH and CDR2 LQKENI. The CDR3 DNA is TGTGCCAGCTCACCAAGAGATGAGACCCAGTACTTC. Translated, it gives CASSPRDETQYF.

In nucleotides, the CDR3 is TGTGCCAGCAGCGGCACTAGCGGGAGAGTACAAGAGACCCAGTACTTC. Translation: CASSGTSGRVQETQYF. V is TRBV5-4 and J is TRBJ2-5; 11 bases match TRBD2. The V and J ends lost 4 bases and 2 bases, in that order; junction bases with no gene match: 7. The germline CDR1 and CDR2 sequences are SGHNT and YYREEE (reference sequence). The length of the CDR3 is 16 residues.

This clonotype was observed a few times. CDR3 nucleotides: TGTGCCAGCAGCTTAAGGGCAGGGGTAACAGACGAGCAGTACTTC. Translating it yields CASSLRAGVTDEQYF. The rearrangement uses TRBV7-2 and TRBJ2-7; perhaps TRBD1 as D (6 bases). The CDR3 consists of 15 residues. Trimming removed 2 bases from V and 5 bases from J, with 16 bases in between. CDR1 is SGHTA, CDR2 FQGNSA, per germline.

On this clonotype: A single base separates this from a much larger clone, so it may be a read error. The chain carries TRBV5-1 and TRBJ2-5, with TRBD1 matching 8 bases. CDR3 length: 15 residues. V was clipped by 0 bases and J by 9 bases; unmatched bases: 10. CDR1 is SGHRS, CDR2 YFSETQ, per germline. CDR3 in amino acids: CASSLEQRTQGAQYF. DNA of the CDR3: TGCGCCAGCAGCTTGGAACAGAGAACACAGGGGGCCCAGTACTTC. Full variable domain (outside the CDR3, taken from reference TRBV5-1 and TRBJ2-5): KAGVTQTPRYLIKTRGQQVTLSCSPISGHRSVSWYQQTPGQGLQFLFEYFSETQRNKGNFPGRFSGRQFSNSRSEMNVSTLELGDSALYLCASSLEQRTQGAQYFGPGTRLLVL.

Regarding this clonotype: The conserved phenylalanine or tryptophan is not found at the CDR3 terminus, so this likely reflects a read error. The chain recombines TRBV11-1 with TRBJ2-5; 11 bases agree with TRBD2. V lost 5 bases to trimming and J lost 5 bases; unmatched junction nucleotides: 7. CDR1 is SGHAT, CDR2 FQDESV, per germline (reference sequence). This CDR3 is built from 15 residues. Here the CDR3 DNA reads TGTGCCAGCAGCCGTACTAGCGGGAGTAGGGAGACCCAGTACCTC. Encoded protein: CASSRTSGSRETQYL.

The DNA of the CDR3 is TGCGCCAGCAGCTTCCCCAATAGCGGGAGGGGCACCTACAATGAGCAGTTCTTC. This gives the protein CASSFPNSGRGTYNEQFF. The chain carries TRBV5-1 and TRBJ2-1, with 11 bases lining up with TRBD2. This CDR3 comprises 18 residues. Looked up from germline, CDR1 is SGHRS and CDR2 is YFSETQ. The ends lost 2 bases at V and 2 bases at J; junction bases unmatched: 9.

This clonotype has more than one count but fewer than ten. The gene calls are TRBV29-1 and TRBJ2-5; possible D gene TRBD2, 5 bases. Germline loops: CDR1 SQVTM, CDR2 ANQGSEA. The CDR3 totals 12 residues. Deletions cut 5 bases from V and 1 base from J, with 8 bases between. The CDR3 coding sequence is TGCAGCGTTCGGGGATTCCAAGAGACCCAGTACTTC. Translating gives CSVRGFQETQYF.

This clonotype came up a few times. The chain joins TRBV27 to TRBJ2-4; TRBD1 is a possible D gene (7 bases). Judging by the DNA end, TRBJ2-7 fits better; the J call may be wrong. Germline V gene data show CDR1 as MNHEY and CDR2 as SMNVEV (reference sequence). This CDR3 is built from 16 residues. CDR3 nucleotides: TGTGCCAGCAGTTTTCTCAGGGGGGTCCAAAAATACGAGCAGTACTTC. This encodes CASSFLRGVQKYEQYF.

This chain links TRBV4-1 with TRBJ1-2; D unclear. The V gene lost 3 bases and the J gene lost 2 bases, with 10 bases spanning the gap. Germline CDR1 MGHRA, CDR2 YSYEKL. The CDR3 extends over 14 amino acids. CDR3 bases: TGCGCCAGCAGCCACGGACGGGGAAACTATGGCTACACCTTC. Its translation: CASSHGRGNYGYTF.

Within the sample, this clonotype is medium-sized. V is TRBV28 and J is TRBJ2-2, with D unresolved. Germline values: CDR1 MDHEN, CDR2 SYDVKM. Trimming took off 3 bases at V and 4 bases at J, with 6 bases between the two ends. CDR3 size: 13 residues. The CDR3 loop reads CASSFRGTGELFF. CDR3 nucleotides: TGTGCCAGCAGTTTTCGTGGCACCGGGGAGCTGTTTTTT.

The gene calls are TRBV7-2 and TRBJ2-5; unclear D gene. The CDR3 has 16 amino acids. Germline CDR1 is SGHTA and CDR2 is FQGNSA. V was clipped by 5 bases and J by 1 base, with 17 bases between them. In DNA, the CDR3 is TGTGCCAGCAGCCCTGGGGTCTGGATGGTCCAAGAGACCCAGTACTTC. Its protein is CASSPGVWMVQETQYF.

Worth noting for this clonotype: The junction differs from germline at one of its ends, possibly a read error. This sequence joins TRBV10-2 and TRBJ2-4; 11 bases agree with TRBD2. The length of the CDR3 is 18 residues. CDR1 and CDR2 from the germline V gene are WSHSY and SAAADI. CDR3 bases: TGCGCCAGCAGTCAACCGGGACTAGCGGAACTAGCCAAAAACGTTCAGTACTTC. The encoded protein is CASSQPGLAELAKNVQYF.

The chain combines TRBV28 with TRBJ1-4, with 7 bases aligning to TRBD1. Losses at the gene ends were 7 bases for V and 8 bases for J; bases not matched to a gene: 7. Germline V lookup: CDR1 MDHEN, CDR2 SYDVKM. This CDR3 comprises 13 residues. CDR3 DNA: TGTGCCAGCACCAGACAGGGTCGGGAAAAACTGTTTTTT. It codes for CASTRQGREKLFF.

The CDR3 here is CSVTRDRASKEQYF. The DNA of the CDR3 is TGCAGCGTCACTCGTGACAGAGCCTCTAAGGAGCAGTACTTC. This rearrangement joins TRBV29-1 to TRBJ2-5, with a tentative D call TRBD1 (5 bases). From germline, CDR1 is SQVTM and CDR2 ANQGSEA. V was pared by 6 bases and J by 11 bases, with 25 bases between. The CDR3 is made up of 14 amino acids.

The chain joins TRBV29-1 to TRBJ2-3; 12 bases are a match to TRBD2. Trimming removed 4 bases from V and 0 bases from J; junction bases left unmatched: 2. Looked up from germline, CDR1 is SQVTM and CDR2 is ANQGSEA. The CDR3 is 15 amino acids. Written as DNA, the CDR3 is TGCAGCGTTGCCGGGACTAGCGGGAGCACAGATACGCAGTATTTT. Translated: CSVAGTSGSTDTQYF.

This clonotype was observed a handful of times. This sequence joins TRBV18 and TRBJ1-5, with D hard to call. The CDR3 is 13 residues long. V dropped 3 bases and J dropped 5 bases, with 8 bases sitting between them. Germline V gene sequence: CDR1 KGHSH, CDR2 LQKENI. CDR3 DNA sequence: TGTGCCAGCTCACCGGAGGACTATCAGCCCCAGCATTTT. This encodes CASSPEDYQPQHF.

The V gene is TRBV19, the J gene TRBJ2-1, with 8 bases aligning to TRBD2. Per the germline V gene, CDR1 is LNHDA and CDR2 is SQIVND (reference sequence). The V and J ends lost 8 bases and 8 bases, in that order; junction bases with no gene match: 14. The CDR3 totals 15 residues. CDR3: CASRAAGLAGYEQFF. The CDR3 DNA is TGTGCCAGTCGCGCCGCCGGGCTAGCGGGTTATGAGCAGTTCTTC.

The CDR3 here is CASSVSGQGIYEQYF. Here the CDR3 DNA reads TGTGCCAGCAGCGTATCAGGTCAGGGTATCTACGAGCAGTACTTC. V and J are TRBV9 and TRBJ2-7, with a possible D match to TRBD1 (5 bases). The CDR3 has 15 residues. Germline V CDR1 and CDR2: SGDLS, YYNGEE. Trimming left V 1 base short and J 3 bases short, with 14 bases between.

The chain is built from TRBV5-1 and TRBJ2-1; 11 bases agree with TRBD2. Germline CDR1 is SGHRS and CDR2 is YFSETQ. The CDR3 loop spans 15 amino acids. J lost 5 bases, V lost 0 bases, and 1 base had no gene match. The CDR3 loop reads CASSLGLAGHNEQFF. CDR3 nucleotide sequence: TGCGCCAGCAGCTTGGGACTAGCGGGACACAATGAGCAGTTCTTC. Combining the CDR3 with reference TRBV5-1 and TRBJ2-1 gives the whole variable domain KAGVTQTPRYLIKTRGQQVTLSCSPISGHRSVSWYQQTPGQGLQFLFEYFSETQRNKGNFPGRFSGRQFSNSRSEMNVSTLELGDSALYLCASSLGLAGHNEQFFGPGTRLTVL.

CDR3 residues: CASSLTLGETQYF. The CDR3 nucleotides are TGTGCCAGCAGCCTTACCCTTGGAGAGACCCAGTACTTC. The chain has TRBV7-6 and TRBJ2-4; no reliable D call. The assigned J gene may be wrong: the sequence end matches TRBJ2-5 better. The germline CDR1 and CDR2 sequences are SGHVS and FNYEAQ. The CDR3 has 13 residues.

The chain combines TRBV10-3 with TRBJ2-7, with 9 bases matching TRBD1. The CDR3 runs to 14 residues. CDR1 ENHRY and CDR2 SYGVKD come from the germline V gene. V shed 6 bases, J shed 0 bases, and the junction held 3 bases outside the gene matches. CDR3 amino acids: CAIRRDRDSYEQYF. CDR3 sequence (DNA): TGTGCCATCAGGCGGGACAGGGACTCCTACGAGCAGTACTTC.

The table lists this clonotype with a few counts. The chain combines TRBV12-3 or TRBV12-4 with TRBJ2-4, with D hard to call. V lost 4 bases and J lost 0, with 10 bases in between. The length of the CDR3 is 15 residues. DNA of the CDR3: TGTGCCAGCAGTTCTGCACCCCTAGCCAAAAACATTCAGTACTTC. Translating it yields CASSSAPLAKNIQYF.

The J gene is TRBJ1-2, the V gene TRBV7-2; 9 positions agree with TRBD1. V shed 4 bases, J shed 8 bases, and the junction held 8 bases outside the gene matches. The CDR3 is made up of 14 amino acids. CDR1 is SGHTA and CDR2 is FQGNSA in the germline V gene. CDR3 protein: CASSSPGTGRGYTF. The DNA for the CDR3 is TGTGCCAGCAGCTCACCGGGGACAGGGAGAGGCTACACCTTC.

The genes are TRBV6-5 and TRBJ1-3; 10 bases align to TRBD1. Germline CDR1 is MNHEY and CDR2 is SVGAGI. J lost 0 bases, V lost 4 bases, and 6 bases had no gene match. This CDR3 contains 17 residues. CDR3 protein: CASSSGTGALSGNTIYF. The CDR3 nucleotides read TGTGCCAGCAGTTCCGGGACAGGGGCCCTCTCTGGAAACACCATATATTTT.

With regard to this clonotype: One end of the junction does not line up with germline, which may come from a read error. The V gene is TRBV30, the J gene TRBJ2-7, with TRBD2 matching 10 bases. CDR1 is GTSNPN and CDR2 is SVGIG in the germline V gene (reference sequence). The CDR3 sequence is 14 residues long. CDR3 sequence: CAWSRTSGSYELYF. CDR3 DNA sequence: TGTGCCTGGAGCAGGACTAGCGGCTCCTACGAGCTGTACTTC. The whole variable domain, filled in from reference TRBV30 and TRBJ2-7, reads SQTIHQWPATLVQPVGSPLSLECTVEGTSNPNLYWYRQAAGRGLQLLFYSVGIGQISSEVPQNLSASRPQDRQFILSSKKLLLSDSGFYLCAWSRTSGSYELYFGPGTRLTVT.

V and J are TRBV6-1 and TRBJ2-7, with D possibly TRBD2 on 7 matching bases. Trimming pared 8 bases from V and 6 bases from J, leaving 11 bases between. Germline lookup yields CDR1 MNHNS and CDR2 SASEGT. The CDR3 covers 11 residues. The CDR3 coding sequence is TGTGCCAGCGGGGGGGCGGGCGAGCAGTACTTC. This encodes CASGGAGEQYF.

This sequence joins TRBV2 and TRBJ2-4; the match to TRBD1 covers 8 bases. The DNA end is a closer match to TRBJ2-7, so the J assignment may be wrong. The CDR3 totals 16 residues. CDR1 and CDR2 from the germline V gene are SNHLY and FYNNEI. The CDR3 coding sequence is TGTGCCAGCAGTGCGTTCGGGACAGGTCTACGCTACGAGCAGTACTTC. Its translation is CASSAFGTGLRYEQYF.

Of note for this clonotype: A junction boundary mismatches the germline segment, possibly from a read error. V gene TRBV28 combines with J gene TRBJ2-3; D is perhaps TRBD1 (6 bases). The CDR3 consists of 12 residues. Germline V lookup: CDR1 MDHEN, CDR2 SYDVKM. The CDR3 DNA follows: TGTGCCAGCAATGGGGGCACATATACGCAGTATTTT. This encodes CASNGGTYTQYF.

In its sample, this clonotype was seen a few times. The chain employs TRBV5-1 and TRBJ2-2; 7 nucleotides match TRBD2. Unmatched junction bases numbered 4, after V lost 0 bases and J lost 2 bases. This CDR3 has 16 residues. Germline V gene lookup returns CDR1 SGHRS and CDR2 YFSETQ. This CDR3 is CASSLVPSGNTGELFF. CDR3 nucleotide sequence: TGCGCCAGCAGCTTGGTTCCTAGCGGTAACACCGGGGAGCTGTTTTTT.

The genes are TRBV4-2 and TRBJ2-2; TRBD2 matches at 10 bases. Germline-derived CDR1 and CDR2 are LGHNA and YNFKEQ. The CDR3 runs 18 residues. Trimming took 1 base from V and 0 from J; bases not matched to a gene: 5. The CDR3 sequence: CASSQVLAGVANTGELFF. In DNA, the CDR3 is TGTGCCAGCAGCCAAGTTCTAGCGGGAGTAGCGAACACCGGGGAGCTGTTTTTT.

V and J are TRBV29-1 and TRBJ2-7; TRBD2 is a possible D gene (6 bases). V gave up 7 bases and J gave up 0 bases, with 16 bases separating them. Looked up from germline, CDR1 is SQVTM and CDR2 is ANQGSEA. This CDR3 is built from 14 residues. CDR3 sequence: CSASWGETSYEQYF. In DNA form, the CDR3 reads TGCAGCGCCAGCTGGGGGGAGACCTCCTACGAGCAGTACTTC.